The subject of this entry is one T cell receptor (beta chain). This record comes from a study of shared clonotypes between healthy human individuals. Study information: Each donor contributed plates that comprised three CD4 naive, three CD4 memory, two CD8 naive and one CD8 memory.

Clones were read by immunoSEQ multiplex PCR, and TCRdb kept only the in-frame ones, dropping some. The data show about 1.1 million clones, about 84% seen once. Germline CDR1 is ENHRY and CDR2 is SYGVKD. The V gene end was trimmed by 10 bases and the J gene end by 2 bases; junction bases not matched to a gene: 7. The CDR3 is 13 amino acids. Sequencing was done on a sample of memory CD4+ T cells from PBMCs. Documented subset: CD45RA-negative fraction. The J gene is TRBJ2-7, the V gene TRBV10-3; 8 bases match TRBD2. This sequence originates from a man aged 18 to 30 in good health. Some clones in this sample may be carry-over from other donors' samples. The CDR3 DNA sequence: TGTGCCACGACCCGGGAGGGCCCCTACGAGCAGTACTTC. Translation: CATTREGPYEQYF.